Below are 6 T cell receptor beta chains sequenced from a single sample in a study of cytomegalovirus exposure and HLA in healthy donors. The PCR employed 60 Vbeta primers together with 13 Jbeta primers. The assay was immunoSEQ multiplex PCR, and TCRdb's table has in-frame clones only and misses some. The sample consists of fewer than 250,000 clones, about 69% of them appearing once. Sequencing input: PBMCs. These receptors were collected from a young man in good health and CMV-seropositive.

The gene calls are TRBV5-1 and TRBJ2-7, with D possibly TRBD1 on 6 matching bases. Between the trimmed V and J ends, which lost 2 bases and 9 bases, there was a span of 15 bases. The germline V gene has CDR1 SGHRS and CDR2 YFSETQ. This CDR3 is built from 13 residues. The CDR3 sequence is CASSFTTPQGQYF. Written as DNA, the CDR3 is TGCGCCAGCAGCTTTACGACTCCACAGGGGCAGTACTTC.

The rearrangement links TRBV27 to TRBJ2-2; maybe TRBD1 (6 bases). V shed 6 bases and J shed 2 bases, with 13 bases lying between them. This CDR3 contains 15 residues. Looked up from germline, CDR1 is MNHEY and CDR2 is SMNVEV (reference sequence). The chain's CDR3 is CASSPRTANTGELFF. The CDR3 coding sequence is TGTGCCAGCAGCCCTAGGACAGCTAACACCGGGGAGCTGTTTTTT.

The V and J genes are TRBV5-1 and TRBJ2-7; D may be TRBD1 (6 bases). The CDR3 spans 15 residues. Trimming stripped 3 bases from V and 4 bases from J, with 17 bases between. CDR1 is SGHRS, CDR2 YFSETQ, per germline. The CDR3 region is CASSSLQGTPYEQYF. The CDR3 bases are TGCGCCAGCAGCTCACTCCAGGGGACCCCGTACGAGCAGTACTTC.

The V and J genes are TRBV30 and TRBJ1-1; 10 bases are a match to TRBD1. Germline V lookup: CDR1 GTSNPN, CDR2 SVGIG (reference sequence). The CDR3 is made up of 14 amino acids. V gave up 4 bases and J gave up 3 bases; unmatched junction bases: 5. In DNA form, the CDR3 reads TGTGCCTGGACTCGACAGGGGGCTGACACTGAAGCTTTCTTT. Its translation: CAWTRQGADTEAFF.

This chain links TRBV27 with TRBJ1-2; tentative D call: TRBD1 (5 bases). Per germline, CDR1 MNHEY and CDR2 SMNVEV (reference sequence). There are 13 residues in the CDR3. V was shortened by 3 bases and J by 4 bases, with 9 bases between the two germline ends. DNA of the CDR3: TGTGCCAGCAGTTTCGGAGGGGTCTATGGCTACACCTTC. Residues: CASSFGGVYGYTF.

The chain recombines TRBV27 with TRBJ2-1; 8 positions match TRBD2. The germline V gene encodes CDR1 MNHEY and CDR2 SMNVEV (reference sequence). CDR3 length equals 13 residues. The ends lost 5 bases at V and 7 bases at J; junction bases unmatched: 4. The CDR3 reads CASSTGLGNEQFF. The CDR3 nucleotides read TGTGCCAGCAGTACGGGACTAGGAAATGAGCAGTTCTTC.